This TCR beta chain was sequenced in a study of blood T cell repertoires in COVID-19. Study background: The United States, Italy and Spain supplied acute and convalescent COVID-19 samples. T cells, B-cell-depleted T cells, or PBMCs provided the cDNA or gDNA that served as material.

Authors' processing steps: For nucleated cells, counts were estimated from reference gene primer amplification. The method was immunoSEQ multiplex PCR; TCRdb's version includes in-frame clones alone and lacks a portion of them. V and J calls and clone size are those listed in that table; D and trimming were worked out from the DNA. The repertoire consists of about 75,000 clones, with about nine tenths occurring once and the leading ten covering approximately 6.4%. This receptor was obtained from a woman in her fifties or sixties with acute or convalescent COVID-19. Sequencing used peripheral blood.

DNA for the CDR3: TGCGCCAGCGGGACAGGGTTCGGGGCCGGGGAGCTGTTTTTT. This encodes CASGTGFGAGELFF. V gene TRBV10-2 combines with J gene TRBJ2-2, with 9 bases fitting TRBD1. Germline CDR1 and CDR2: WSHSY and SAAADI. V was pared by 8 bases and J by 6 bases, with 7 bases of the junction left unmatched. The CDR3 consists of 14 residues.